The 19 T cell receptor beta chains below come from one sample, sequenced in a study of blood T cells in healthy people across ages (dated by TCRdb to the mid-2010s). The library was built by means of 5' RACE. Sequencing was performed on an Illumina HiSeq 2500. A second roughly 6 to 12 cycle PCR used a sample-barcoded 5' primer and a J-beta primer mix. TCRdb applied fastp at Q25 and MiXCR to the public reads, then kept only in-frame beta chains. Every distinct CDR3 protein forms one entry, paired with its most common genes and DNA. The sample table shows about 770,000 distinct CDR3 sequences, and around two fifths are seen once. The top ten clones comprise about a fifth of the sample. Sequenced: blood. These receptors came from a man aged 60-69 years in good health.

The chain uses TRBV3-1 and TRBJ2-3, with D perhaps matching TRBD1 (5 bases). Trimming left V 5 bases short and J 3 bases short, with 15 bases between. Germline loops: CDR1 LGHDT, CDR2 YNNKEL (reference sequence). This CDR3 is built from 15 residues. CDR3: CASSATRQGTDTQYF. The DNA of the CDR3 is TGTGCCAGCAGCGCTACTCGCCAGGGAACAGATACGCAGTATTTT.

The rearrangement links TRBV7-3 to TRBJ2-5; D possibly corresponds to TRBD1 (5 bases). The germline V gene has CDR1 SGHTA and CDR2 FQGTGA. The CDR3 totals 13 residues. V lost 4 bases and J lost 11, with 17 bases in between. The DNA for the CDR3 is TGTGCCAGCAGCTCCACACCCAGGGCAGTGCAGTACTTC. This gives the protein CASSSTPRAVQYF. Supplemented by reference TRBV7-3 and TRBJ2-5, the full variable domain reads GAGVSQTPSNKVTEKGKYVELRCDPISGHTALYWYRQSLGQGPEFLIYFQGTGAADDSGLPNDRFFAVRPEGSVSTLKIQRTERGDSAVYLCASSSTPRAVQYFGPGTRLLVL.

The chain carries TRBV7-2 and TRBJ2-1; D not certain. The V gene's germline CDR1 is SGHTA and CDR2 FQGNSA. The CDR3 length is 13 residues. V was trimmed by 5 bases and J by 8 bases, leaving 13 bases between them. DNA of the CDR3: TGTGCCAGCAGCCTCGCCGCGGTGCATGAGCAGTTCTTC. Its translation is CASSLAAVHEQFF.

This chain joins TRBV7-2 and TRBJ2-5, with D perhaps assigned TRBD1 or TRBD2 (5 bases each). Per germline, CDR1 SGHTA and CDR2 FQGNSA. The CDR3 runs to 14 residues. Trimming stripped 0 bases from V and 5 bases from J, with 10 bases between. The DNA for the CDR3 is TGTGCCAGCAGCTTAGCGCTCTGGGGGGAGACCCAGTACTTC. It translates to CASSLALWGETQYF.

On this clonotype: Relative to the germline gene, one junction end is altered; a read error may explain this. V gene TRBV6-1 combines with J gene TRBJ1-5; TRBD1 matches 9 bases. CDR1 and CDR2 from the germline V gene are MNHNS and SASEGT. This CDR3 is 18 amino acids long. CDR3 protein: CASTPKGGTGSSNQSQHF. The CDR3 nucleotides read TGTGCCAGCACCCCCAAAGGGGGGACAGGGTCGAGCAATCAGTCCCAGCATTTT.

The chain links TRBV4-3 to TRBJ1-6, with TRBD1 matching 7 bases. CDR3 size: 19 residues. CDR1 and CDR2 from the germline V gene are LGHNA and YSLEER. V gave up 0 bases and J gave up 0 bases; unmatched junction bases: 8. The CDR3 reads CASSQDRQGIGSYNSPLHF. Here the CDR3 DNA reads TGCGCCAGCAGCCAAGATAGACAGGGAATCGGCTCCTATAATTCACCCCTCCACTTT.

CDR3: CASSLSSDTDTQYF. The CDR3 nucleotides read TGTGCCAGCAGTTTAAGTTCGGACACAGATACGCAGTATTTT. The J gene is TRBJ2-3, the V gene TRBV27; D is unclear. With 2 bases removed from V and 2 bases from J, the gap between germline ends came to 8 bases. The CDR3 spans 14 residues. Germline lookup yields CDR1 MNHEY and CDR2 SMNVEV (reference sequence).

This clonotype has just a few counts. The chain's CDR3 is CSARDRGGHTFTQYF. DNA of the CDR3: TGCAGTGCTAGAGATCGTGGGGGGCACACCTTTACCCAGTACTTC. J is TRBJ2-5 and V is TRBV20-1, with D tentatively TRBD1 or TRBD2 (6 bases each). The germline gives CDR1 DFQATT, CDR2 SNEGSKA (reference sequence). Trimming removed 0 bases at V and 8 bases at J, with 19 bases between. The CDR3 has 15 residues.

This clonotype was detected only a few times. The chain couples TRBV20-1 to TRBJ2-5; 12 bases match TRBD2. The CDR3 contains 16 residues. Trimming removed 0 bases from V and 5 bases from J; junction bases left unmatched: 7. Germline loops: CDR1 DFQATT, CDR2 SNEGSKA (reference sequence). The CDR3 bases are TGCAGTGCTAGAGATCCCGGACTAGCGGGGTTTGAGACCCAGTACTTC. It encodes CSARDPGLAGFETQYF.

This clonotype is categorized as medium-sized. The chain carries TRBV6-1 and TRBJ1-1; 8 bases fit TRBD1. CDR1 is MNHNS and CDR2 is SASEGT in the germline V gene. The CDR3 loop spans 14 amino acids. The junction had 5 bases not matched to a gene; V was cut back by 4 bases and J by 4 bases. The CDR3 DNA sequence: TGTGCCAGCAGTGTCACAGGGGGGAGCACTGAAGCTTTCTTT. Protein sequence: CASSVTGGSTEAFF.

This clonotype was counted only a few times. The chain has TRBV7-9 and TRBJ1-6; TRBD1 is a possible D gene (5 bases). The CDR3 is 14 amino acids. CDR1 is SEHNR and CDR2 is FQNEAQ in the germline V gene (reference sequence). Trimming took 1 base from V and 14 from J, leaving 15 bases between them. The CDR3 nucleotides are TGTGCCAGCAGCTTAGAGCGGGGCCAGTCAGCCCTCCACTTT. Protein product: CASSLERGQSALHF.

This clonotype has more than one count but fewer than ten. V usage is TRBV20-1 and J usage is TRBJ2-5; no clear D. The ends were cut back, 1 base at V and 1 base at J, with 10 bases in the middle. Germline V CDR1 and CDR2: DFQATT, SNEGSKA (reference sequence). The CDR3 sequence is 14 residues long. The DNA for the CDR3 is TGCAGTGCTAGAGTGTTACTAAGCCAAGAGACCCAGTACTTC. Protein: CSARVLLSQETQYF.

This chain connects TRBV12-3 or TRBV12-4 to TRBJ1-1; D is ambiguous. The CDR3 sequence is 13 residues long. Trimming cost V 5 bases and J 2 bases, with 9 bases left between them. CDR3 loop: CASSRLQNTEAFF. Written as DNA, the CDR3 is TGTGCCAGCAGTCGTCTTCAAAACACTGAAGCTTTCTTT.

For the CDR3, the DNA is TGTGCCAGCAGCCTTGTGAATAAGAACACTGAAGCTTTCTTT. Translation gives CASSLVNKNTEAFF. J is TRBJ1-1 and V is TRBV12-3 or TRBV12-4; D is unclear. Trimming shortened V by 6 bases and J by 1 base, and 12 bases separated the two germline ends. CDR3 length equals 14 residues.

The V and J genes are TRBV28 and TRBJ2-4; 11 bases are a match to TRBD1. TRBJ2-7 explains the end of the DNA better; the J call may be wrong. This CDR3 is 14 amino acids long. The germline V gene has CDR1 MDHEN and CDR2 SYDVKM. The CDR3 DNA reads as TGTGCCAGCGGTGGAGGACAGGGGGCTGGCGAGCAGTACTTC. This sequence encodes CASGGGQGAGEQYF.

The V and J genes are TRBV15 and TRBJ2-2; TRBD2 aligns across 9 bases. With 6 bases clipped from V and 2 bases from J, the junction kept 10 bases outside the gene matches. This CDR3 spans 17 amino acids. Germline CDR1 reads LNHNV; CDR2 reads YYDKDF (reference sequence). CDR3: CATRPRSGGTNTGELFF. The CDR3 DNA reads as TGTGCCACCAGACCCAGGAGCGGGGGGACCAACACCGGGGAGCTGTTTTTT.

The chain links TRBV7-2 to TRBJ2-7; D may be TRBD2 (7 bases). There are 13 residues in the CDR3. V shed 5 bases and J shed 6 bases, with 14 bases lying between them. The germline CDR1 and CDR2 sequences are SGHTA and FQGNSA. The CDR3 is CASSAGGHREQYF. In nucleotides, the CDR3 is TGTGCCAGCAGCGCCGGGGGGCACCGCGAGCAGTACTTC.

The rearrangement joins TRBV7-2 to TRBJ2-3, with TRBD2 matching over 10 bases. CDR3 length: 16 amino acids. V shed 5 bases and J 6 bases; nucleotides not matched to a gene: 11. Germline values: CDR1 SGHTA, CDR2 FQGNSA. CDR3 region: CASSDMPSGGMDTQYF. CDR3 sequence (DNA): TGTGCCAGCAGCGACATGCCTAGCGGGGGAATGGATACGCAGTATTTT.

This sequence joins TRBV9 and TRBJ2-1, with 10 bases lining up with TRBD2. After removal of 5 bases from V and 7 bases from J, the junction contained 9 bases not matched to a gene. The CDR3 sequence is 15 residues long. Germline loops: CDR1 SGDLS, CDR2 YYNGEE. CDR3 region: CASRPAGGPMNEQFF. The CDR3 nucleotides read TGTGCCAGCAGACCAGCGGGGGGGCCGATGAATGAGCAGTTCTTC.